This is a list of T cell receptor beta chains from one sample in a study of cytomegalovirus exposure and HLA in healthy donors. Repertoires were generated with immunoSEQ multiplex PCR, while TCRdb's copy carries only in-frame clones and drops some. The table lists about 130,000 clones, roughly 75% of them singletons. The sequenced sample was PBMCs. These receptors were obtained from a man under 40 in good health and CMV-seronegative. CDR3s leave out the opening cysteine and the closing phenylalanine or tryptophan. Each record gives: J gene, clone size, V gene, CDR3 protein. Clone size is not always given. Where it is, it says once, few, many or a class for expanded clones.

TRBJ1-2	-	TRBV7-8	ASSSDQTGSYGYT
TRBJ2-3	-	TRBV28	ASSRAGGELRDTQY
TRBJ1-1	-	TRBV7-9	ASSLVQMNTEAF
TRBJ2-2	-	TRBV4-3	ASSRKDRTGELF
TRBJ1-6	-	TRBV5-1	ASSPMDRFGSPLH
TRBJ1-5	-	TRBV28	ASSLDRDDQPQH
TRBJ1-2	few	TRBV28	ASSLSGNYGYT
TRBJ2-5	few	TRBV6-5	ASRTSGLETQY
TRBJ1-1	once	TRBV27	ASSFRGSTEAF
TRBJ2-7	-	TRBV28	ASSPPGSPRSRSYEQY
TRBJ2-7	once	TRBV5-1	ASRSSTSGEQY
TRBJ2-4	-	TRBV7-2	ASSLSDFKLQY
TRBJ1-2	few	TRBV5-4	ASSPWTGDYGYT
TRBJ1-1	-	TRBV29-1	SVARGTTEAF
TRBJ1-1	few	TRBV4-1	ASSHPDRNTEAF
TRBJ1-5	-	TRBV6-1	ASSGDRGLSQPQH
TRBJ2-5	few	TRBV13	ASSLGPGNQETQY
TRBJ2-3	-	TRBV14	ASSQVRASALDTQY
TRBJ2-3	-	TRBV7-6	ASSRTGFIDTQY
TRBJ1-4	-	TRBV28	ASSLVGHATNEKLF
TRBJ1-2	-	TRBV5-1	ASSLLQDYGYT
TRBJ1-5	-	TRBV5-8	ASSLGTVVQPQH
TRBJ2-3	few	TRBV11-2	ASSLNSGGKDTQY
TRBJ2-7	-	TRBV5-1	ASSFLPPQDISYEQY
TRBJ1-2	-	TRBV6-5	ASSANDRVYGYT
TRBJ1-1	-	TRBV15	ATSRVPGGMAF
TRBJ2-7	-	TRBV2	ASSPPGLDYEQY
TRBJ1-5	once	TRBV19	ASGGTGNQPQH
TRBJ2-1	-	TRBV19	ASSAFWQGFVNEQF
TRBJ2-3	-	TRBV23-1	ASSQRDSTDTQY
TRBJ2-1	-	TRBV13	ASSVAEGGAYNEQF
TRBJ1-2	-	TRBV28	ASRTNRGTNYGYT
TRBJ2-5	-	TRBV11-2	ASSLGRQTETQY
TRBJ1-4	once	TRBV7-2	ASSSRTGEEKLF
TRBJ2-7	-	TRBV28	ASSQRGGFAYEQY
TRBJ2-7	once	TRBV4-3	ASSPSAVGSGRARGYEQY
TRBJ2-7	-	TRBV27	ASRLLAGPAYEQY
TRBJ2-5	-	TRBV2	ASSERGTQY
TRBJ1-4	-	TRBV5-1	ASSSGQGVTNEKLF
TRBJ2-1	few	TRBV6-5	ASSPGTSGTGEQF
TRBJ2-7	-	TRBV4-1	ASSLKVGRGTYEQY
TRBJ2-1	-	TRBV6-6	ASSYSGAREQF
TRBJ2-5	-	TRBV7-3	ASSLNPRLAGETQY
TRBJ2-3	once	TRBV6-1	ASRGDRLTDTQY
TRBJ2-1	-	TRBV27	ASSPGTSPRSSSYNEQF
TRBJ2-7	-	TRBV29-1	SVDSGVGYEQY
TRBJ2-7	few	TRBV9	ASSDQRVGEQY